This T cell receptor beta chain was sequenced in a study of tumor-infiltrating lymphocytes in primary liver carcinoma. The investigators made TCR beta cDNA from 400 to 500 ng total RNA, using a constant-region primer. A slightly modified ARM-PCR protocol with three nested multiplex PCR rounds produced these TCR beta libraries. TCRdb reanalysed the multiplex PCR reads using MiXCR and keeps one entry per CDR3 protein. Here the sample spans 100,000 to 150,000 distinct CDR3 sequences, 55% to 75% being singletons. Remarks on this clonotype: Its specificity is unknown. A junction end diverges from the germline sequence, so it may reflect a read error.

Study outcomes and limitations: Against blood, tumors held a significantly higher top-250-clone fraction (p = 0.039). Present in all five tumor regions were only about 7-25% of the top clones.

Both RNA and DNA were isolated together from around 20-30 mg of bulk tissue that had not been sorted. Surgeons resected the patients' primary liver carcinomas. The patients lived with chronic HBV infection and had not yet received any treatment. The receptor was derived from a woman aged 60-70 years with primary liver carcinoma and hepatitis B virus infection. Sequencing used liver tumor tissue from sampling region 3. Subset of the sample: tumor region T3, left-lateral pole.

As DNA, the CDR3 is TGTGCCAGTAGCGGTACAGGGGGGAGAGGTAATGACCAGTTCTTC. Translated: CASSGTGGRGNDQFF. V is TRBV11-1 and J is TRBJ2-1; 8 nucleotides agree with TRBD1. The CDR3 runs to 15 residues. Germline V gene lookup returns CDR1 SGHAT and CDR2 FQDESV (reference sequence).